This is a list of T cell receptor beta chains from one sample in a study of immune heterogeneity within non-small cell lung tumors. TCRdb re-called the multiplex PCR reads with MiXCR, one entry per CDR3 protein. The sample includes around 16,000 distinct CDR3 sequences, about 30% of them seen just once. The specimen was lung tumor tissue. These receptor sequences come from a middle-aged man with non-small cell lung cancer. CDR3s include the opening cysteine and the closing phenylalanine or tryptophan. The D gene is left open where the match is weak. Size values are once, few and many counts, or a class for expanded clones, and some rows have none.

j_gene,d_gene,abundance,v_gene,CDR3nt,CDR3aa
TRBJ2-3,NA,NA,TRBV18,TGTGCCAGCTCACCACCCGTTCCAATTAGCACAGATACGCAGTATTTT,CASSPPVPISTDTQYF
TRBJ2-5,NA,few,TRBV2,TGTGCCAGCAGTGAACCCCCGGGGGCGCGGGAGACCCAGTACTTC,CASSEPPGARETQYF
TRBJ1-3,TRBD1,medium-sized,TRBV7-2,TGTGCCAGCAGCTTATGGGACAGGGGACACACCATATATTTT,CASSLWDRGHTIYF
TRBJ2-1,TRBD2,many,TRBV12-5,TGTGCTAGTGGTTTCGGACTAGCGGGAGAGCAGTTCTTC,CASGFGLAGEQFF
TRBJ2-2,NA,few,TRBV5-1,TGCGCCAGCAGCCCCCGAGGCGGCGGGACGAACACCGGGGAGCTGTTTTTT,CASSPRGGGTNTGELFF
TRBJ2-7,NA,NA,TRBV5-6,TGTGCCAGCAGCTCGACAGGGGAGGGTTACGAGCAGTACTTC,CASSSTGEGYEQYF
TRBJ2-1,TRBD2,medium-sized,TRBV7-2,TGTGCCAGCAGCCGCGGACTAGCGGGAGGGCCCGGGCAGTTCTTC,CASSRGLAGGPGQFF
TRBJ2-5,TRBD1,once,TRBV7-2,TGTGCCAGCAGCTTAGGATTGGGCAGGGGGCTCCGGGAGACCCAGTACTTC,CASSLGLGRGLRETQYF
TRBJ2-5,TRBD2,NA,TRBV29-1,TGCAGCGTCGGCGTTCCTAGCGGCCAAGAGACCCAGTACTTC,CSVGVPSGQETQYF
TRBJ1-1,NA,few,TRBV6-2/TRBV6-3,TGTGCCAGCAGCCCCGGACAGCCTCCTTTCTTT,CASSPGQPPFF
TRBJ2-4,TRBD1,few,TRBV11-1,TGTGCCAGCAGCTCTAGACAGGGGCTGGGAAACATTCAGTACTTC,CASSSRQGLGNIQYF
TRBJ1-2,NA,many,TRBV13,TGTGCCAGCAGCCTCCTCGCGTGGACAGAGGATGGCTACACCTTC,CASSLLAWTEDGYTF
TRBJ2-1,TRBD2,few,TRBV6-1,TGTGCCAGCAGTCAGGCTAGCGGGAGGACCGGGCTTTACAATGAGCAGTTCTTC,CASSQASGRTGLYNEQFF
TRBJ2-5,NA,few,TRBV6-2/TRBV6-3,TGTGCCAGCAGTCCCCCTCGTCAAGAGACCCAGTACTTC,CASSPPRQETQYF
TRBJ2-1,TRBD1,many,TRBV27,TGTGCCAGCAGTCCAAGGACAGGATGGAACTACAATGAGCAGTTCTTC,CASSPRTGWNYNEQFF
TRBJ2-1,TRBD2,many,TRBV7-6,TGTGCCAGCAGCAGCGTCGGGACTAGCGGGATCAATGAGCAGTTCTTC,CASSSVGTSGINEQFF
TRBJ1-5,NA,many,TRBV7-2,TGTGCCAGCAGCTTAGGCCCTGGGGGGTCTCAGCCCCAGCATTTT,CASSLGPGGSQPQHF
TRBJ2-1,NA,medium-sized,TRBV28,TGTGCCAGCAGTTCGGCCAGGACAGCCCAGCAGTTCTTC,CASSSARTAQQFF
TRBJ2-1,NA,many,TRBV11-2,TGTGCCAGCAGCCTAGAGGCCTACAATGAGCAGTTCTTC,CASSLEAYNEQFF
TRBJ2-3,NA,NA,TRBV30,TGTGCCTGGAGTGTGGGGACCTTCCGTAGCACAGATACGCAGTATTTT,CAWSVGTFRSTDTQYF
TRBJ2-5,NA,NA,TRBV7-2,TGTGCCAGCAGCTCCCACCGCGCCGGGCGGAGCAGGGAGACCCAGTACTTC,CASSSHRAGRSRETQYF
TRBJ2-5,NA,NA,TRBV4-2,TGTGCCAGCAGCCAAGAGGTCAGCCACCAAGAGACCCAGTACTTC,CASSQEVSHQETQYF